The 17 T cell receptor beta chains in this list originate from one sample, sequenced in a study of regulatory T cells in long-lasting Graves disease. Time point reported: persistent/refractory GD, antithyroid drugs over 5 years with positive TRAb. Preparation of the TCR library used RNA extracted from PBMCs. Arm-PCR with iRepertoire HTBI primers amplified the CDR3 regions for these TCR beta libraries. One entry per CDR3 protein results from TCRdb running MiXCR on the multiplex PCR reads. The sample shows about 450,000 distinct CDR3 sequences, about a quarter of them seen only once. Sequencing used peripheral blood mononuclear cells (PBMCs), obtained when the disease was refractory, from a patient treated with antithyroid drugs. Source of these receptors: a female donor with Graves disease.

Ten or more counts support this clonotype. J is TRBJ2-1 and V is TRBV11-2; the D gene is possibly TRBD2 (5 bases). The CDR3 has 16 residues. Trimming took off 0 bases at V and 1 base at J, with 10 bases between the two ends. CDR1 is SGHAT and CDR2 is FQNNGV in the germline V gene. The CDR3: CASSLDWLASYNEQFF. CDR3 DNA sequence: TGTGCCAGCAGCTTAGATTGGCTAGCTTCCTACAATGAGCAGTTCTTC.

This clonotype has a single count. The chain is built from TRBV19 and TRBJ1-5, with 7 bases identical to TRBD1. Germline V gene data show CDR1 as LNHDA and CDR2 as SQIVND (reference sequence). There are 17 residues in the CDR3. V gave up 3 bases and J gave up 1 base; unmatched junction bases: 9. In DNA form, the CDR3 reads TGTGCCAGTAGTATTTGGCGAGGGACAGTGAGCAATCAGCCCCAGCATTTT. This gives the protein CASSIWRGTVSNQPQHF.

About this clonotype itself: This may be a read error, as it is one base from a much larger clone. The chain joins TRBV20-1 to TRBJ2-5; no reliable D call. The CDR3 has 13 residues. Germline V gene sequence: CDR1 DFQATT, CDR2 SNEGSKA (reference sequence). V gave up 8 bases and J gave up 5 bases, with 18 bases separating them. Written as DNA, the CDR3 is TGCAGTACTTACCGGCGGCAGGAGGAGACCCAGTACTTC. Its protein is CSTYRRQEETQYF.

This clonotype was seen repeatedly, ten times or more. This chain links TRBV6-2 or TRBV6-3 with TRBJ1-5, with D perhaps TRBD1 (5 bases). CDR3 length: 14 amino acids. The V gene's germline CDR1 is MNHEY and CDR2 SVGEGT. Trimming cost V 3 bases and J 3 bases, with 9 bases left between them. CDR3 sequence reads: CASSYGADNQPQHF. The CDR3 region has the DNA TGTGCCAGCAGTTATGGGGCAGACAATCAGCCCCAGCATTTT.

This clonotype was seen a few times. The CDR3 region has the DNA TGTGCCAGCAGCGGATGGGACGGGGACTATGGCTACACCTTC. Translating gives CASSGWDGDYGYTF. The V gene is TRBV9, the J gene TRBJ1-2; perhaps TRBD1 as D (5 bases). Trimming cost V 3 bases and J 3 bases, with 12 bases left between them. This CDR3 has 14 residues. Germline V CDR1 and CDR2: SGDLS, YYNGEE. Full variable domain (missing parts from reference TRBV9 and TRBJ1-2): DSGVTQTPKHLITATGQRVTLRCSPRSGDLSVYWYQQSLDQGLQFLIQYYNGEERAKGNILERFSAQQFPDLHSELNLSSLELGDSALYFCASSGWDGDYGYTFGSGTRLTVV.

The chain recombines TRBV15 with TRBJ1-4, with no clear D. Trimming cost V 1 base and J 4 bases, with 10 bases left between them. This CDR3 comprises 15 residues. Germline CDR1 reads LNHNV; CDR2 reads YYDKDF (reference sequence). The CDR3 here is CATSRGRNLNEKLFF. The CDR3 region has the DNA TGTGCCACCAGCAGAGGTCGGAATCTTAATGAAAAACTGTTTTTT.

As to this clonotype: A single base separates this from a much larger clone, so it may be a read error. DNA for the CDR3: TGTGCCAGCAGCTTCCTTAGCGGGGCGGAGACCCAGTACTTC. This translates into CASSFLSGAETQYF. The chain carries TRBV7-8 and TRBJ2-5; 8 bases agree with TRBD2. Looked up from germline, CDR1 is SGHVS and CDR2 is FQNEAQ. The CDR3 covers 14 residues. V trimming: 3 bases; J trimming: 5 bases; junction bases outside the gene matches: 5.

This clonotype showed up just a few times. V is TRBV27 and J is TRBJ1-1; 11 bases are shared with TRBD1. The germline gives CDR1 MNHEY, CDR2 SMNVEV (reference sequence). V lost 4 bases, J lost 8 bases, and 12 bases stayed unmatched. This CDR3 spans 16 amino acids. CDR3 sequence (DNA): TGTGCCAGCAGTTCCTGGACAGGGGGCGCACCTTGGGAAGCTTTCTTT. It codes for CASSSWTGGAPWEAFF.

The rearrangement joins TRBV11-2 to TRBJ2-3, with D unclear. Trimming removed 5 bases at V and 1 base at J, with 10 bases between. The CDR3 contains 14 residues. From germline, CDR1 is SGHAT and CDR2 FQNNGV. CDR3 sequence reads: CASSRLTGTDTQYF. DNA of the CDR3: TGTGCCAGCAGCAGACTGACGGGCACAGATACGCAGTATTTT.

The V and J genes are TRBV5-6 and TRBJ2-5, with D possibly matching TRBD2 (5 bases). The V end lost 3 bases, the J end lost 4 bases, and 19 bases lay between the germline ends. In germline, CDR1 is SGHDT, CDR2 YYEEEE. The CDR3 contains 16 residues. CDR3: CASSSQPAAGGETQYF. In DNA form, the CDR3 reads TGTGCCAGCAGCTCCCAGCCGGCCGCAGGAGGAGAGACCCAGTACTTC.

This clonotype occurred a few times. The chain couples TRBV7-9 to TRBJ2-2, with D unclear. Deletions cut 5 bases from V and 8 bases from J, with 15 bases between. This CDR3 region has 14 residues. Per germline, CDR1 SEHNR and CDR2 FQNEAQ (reference sequence). The CDR3 loop is CASSPRLVSGELFF. The CDR3 DNA is TGTGCCAGCAGCCCCCGCCTAGTATCTGGGGAGCTGTTTTTT.

CDR3: CASSILDRGSSYEQYF. The CDR3 bases are TGCGCCAGCAGCATCTTGGACAGGGGAAGCTCCTACGAGCAGTACTTC. The chain is built from TRBV5-1 and TRBJ2-7; TRBD1 aligns across 9 bases. V shed 4 bases, J shed 0 bases, and the junction held 8 bases outside the gene matches. The CDR3 is 16 amino acids. In germline, CDR1 is SGHRS, CDR2 YFSETQ.

The genes are TRBV3-1 and TRBJ2-2, with TRBD2 matching 11 bases. This CDR3 has 20 amino acids. With V trimmed by 4 bases and J by 5 bases, 18 bases remained unmatched. Per the germline V gene, CDR1 is LGHDT and CDR2 is YNNKEL (reference sequence). CDR3 amino acids: CASSPLTSGNQPMWTGELFF. In nucleotides, the CDR3 is TGTGCCAGCAGCCCATTGACTAGCGGGAACCAGCCAATGTGGACCGGGGAGCTGTTTTTT.

This clonotype was recorded at least ten times. CDR3 protein: CASSLPGTYYEQYF. The DNA for the CDR3 is TGTGCCAGCAGCTTACCCGGGACTTACTACGAGCAGTACTTC. The V gene is TRBV7-8, the J gene TRBJ2-7, with D maybe TRBD2 (6 bases). Trimming took off 2 bases at V and 3 bases at J, with 11 bases between the two ends. Germline V gene sequence: CDR1 SGHVS, CDR2 FQNEAQ. The CDR3 is 14 residues long.

This clonotype has more than one count but fewer than ten. The chain combines TRBV4-1 with TRBJ1-2, with D unresolved. V lost 2 bases and J 2 bases, leaving 15 bases between the germline ends. The CDR3 spans 16 residues. In germline, CDR1 is MGHRA, CDR2 YSYEKL. This CDR3 reads CASSQPLSGRNYGYTF. The CDR3, as DNA: TGCGCCAGCAGCCAACCTCTTTCAGGTCGAAACTATGGCTACACCTTC.

The chain recombines TRBV12-3 or TRBV12-4 with TRBJ2-3; the D is unclear. The CDR3 contains 14 residues. The V gene lost 2 bases and the J gene lost 3 bases, with 9 bases spanning the gap. CDR3: CASSLSKKTDTQYF. CDR3 nucleotides: TGTGCCAGCAGTTTAAGTAAGAAAACAGATACGCAGTATTTT.

This clonotype was seen a few times. This rearrangement joins TRBV10-3 to TRBJ1-1; 8 bases map to TRBD1. Germline CDR1 reads ENHRY; CDR2 reads SYGVKD. CDR3 length: 14 amino acids. The V and J ends lost 11 bases and 5 bases, in that order; junction bases with no gene match: 13. CDR3 in amino acids: CALSIGQGWTEAFF. DNA of the CDR3: TGTGCCCTCTCTATCGGACAGGGCTGGACTGAAGCTTTCTTT.